The 24 T cell receptor beta chains in this list originate from one sample, sequenced in a study of T cell clonality in common variable immunodeficiency. Findings of the study overall: Reportedly, TCR beta sequences from common variable immunodeficiency showed fewer deletions and N-nucleotide insertions.

These receptors lack a known antigen. The data were produced by immunoSEQ multiplex PCR, yet TCRdb's version contains in-frame clones alone and is incomplete. In total the sample includes 25,000 to 30,000 clones, none of them seen once. Sequences were obtained from peripheral blood mononuclear cells. The receptors were gathered from a human donor with common variable immunodeficiency.

As concerns this clone: The read ends 3 residues early relative to the CDR3; the germline J gene fills the gap. The chain joins TRBV5-1 to TRBJ1-2; D perhaps matches TRBD1 (5 bases). The CDR3 runs to 15 residues. CDR1 is SGHRS, CDR2 YFSETQ, per germline. Trimming left V 5 bases short and J 4 bases short, with 18 bases between. The covered CDR3 bases are TGCGCCAGCAGTTACAGAGGGGAGATCAGCTATGGC. It codes for CASSYRGEISYG. The complete CDR3 reads CASSYRGEISYGYTF.

Concerning this clone itself: The CDR3 end lies 3 residues beyond the end of the read and is filled in from the germline J gene. The V gene is TRBV5-6, the J gene TRBJ1-2; D not certain. Germline loops: CDR1 SGHDT, CDR2 YYEEEE. V lost 2 bases to trimming and J lost 4 bases, with 9 bases between them. This CDR3 has 13 amino acids. The sequenced CDR3 bases are TGTGCCAGCAGCTTCAGGAACTCCTATGGC. Protein sequence: CASSFRNSYG. The entire CDR3 reads CASSFRNSYGYTF.

This clone has ten or more counts. The CDR3 end falls 3 residues outside the read, so it is completed with the germline J gene. The J gene is TRBJ2-2, the V gene TRBV2; perhaps TRBD2 as D (5 bases). CDR3 size: 14 residues. Trimming removed 3 bases at V and 4 bases at J, with 9 bases between. Germline V lookup: CDR1 SNHLY, CDR2 FYNNEI. The CDR3 loop reads CASSEVAGTGELFF. The covered CDR3 bases are TGTGCCAGCAGTGAGGTTGCGGGCACCGGGGAG.

This clone was seen many times. The observed sequence ends 3 residues before the CDR3 terminus, with the missing tail filled in from the germline J gene. The J gene is TRBJ2-5, the V gene TRBV5-1; 7 bases match TRBD2. Trimming at V came to 0 bases and at J to 5 bases, leaving 10 bases not matched to a gene. Germline lookup yields CDR1 SGHRS and CDR2 YFSETQ. The CDR3 is 16 amino acids. The CDR3: CASSLGTAGVGETQYF. Incomplete CDR3 DNA: TGCGCCAGCAGCTTGGGAACCGCGGGAGTGGGGGAGACC.

In the case of this clone: The read is 3 residues too short to cover the CDR3 end, so that end is filled in from the germline J gene. The chain couples TRBV19 to TRBJ2-2; TRBD1 aligns across 7 bases. The V gene's germline CDR1 is LNHDA and CDR2 SQIVND (reference sequence). The CDR3 consists of 14 residues. The ends lost 9 bases at V and 1 base at J; junction bases unmatched: 5. CDR3 DNA (partial): TGTGCCAGCGACGACAGGGTGAACACCGGGGAG. Its protein is CASDDRVNTGE. The whole CDR3 sequence reads CASDDRVNTGELFF.

This clone was detected only a few times. The read finishes 3 residues shy of the CDR3 end, and the germline J gene is used to complete it. The chain couples TRBV29-1 to TRBJ2-5, with a weak D call TRBD1 (6 bases). CDR3 length: 12 residues. Deletions cut 6 bases from V and 4 bases from J, with 12 bases between. CDR1 and CDR2 from the germline V gene are SQVTM and ANQGSEA. CDR3 bases read: TGCAGCGTCGAGACAGGAGCAGAGACC. Translated, it gives CSVETGAET. The full CDR3 sequence reads CSVETGAETQYF.

This clone appeared many times. The CDR3 end lies 3 residues beyond the end of the read and is filled in from the germline J gene. The J gene is TRBJ2-1, the V gene TRBV12-3 or TRBV12-4; D is ambiguous. The CDR3 is made up of 16 amino acids. The V end was cut by 3 bases, the J end by 0 bases, with 12 bases between. CDR3 DNA, as far as it was read: TGTGCCAGCAGTTTTGTGGGCGCCAGCTCCTACAATGAG. This translates into CASSFVGASSYNE. The complete CDR3 protein is CASSFVGASSYNEQFF.

This clone has more than one count but fewer than ten. The CDR3 end lies 3 residues beyond the end of the read and is filled in from the germline J gene. V and J are TRBV5-1 and TRBJ1-2, with D perhaps matching TRBD1 (6 bases). The CDR3 contains 15 residues. V was pared by 1 base and J by 0 bases, with 10 bases between. In germline, CDR1 is SGHRS, CDR2 YFSETQ. The covered CDR3 bases are TGCGCCAGCAGCTTGAGGGACACACCTAACTATGGC. The encoded protein is CASSLRDTPNYG. The entire CDR3 sequence reads CASSLRDTPNYGYTF.

There are many counts of this clone. With the read ending 3 residues before the CDR3 end, the germline J gene is used to fill in that end. The chain couples TRBV19 to TRBJ1-5; unclear D gene. Germline CDR1 is LNHDA and CDR2 is SQIVND (reference sequence). V was trimmed by 5 bases and J by 8 bases, leaving 16 bases between them. The CDR3 has 14 residues. The covered CDR3 bases are TGTGCCAGTAGTGCGGGAGGGCCTTTAAAGCCC. This sequence encodes CASSAGGPLKP. The whole CDR3 protein is CASSAGGPLKPQHF.

The table lists this clone with many counts. Read sequence stops 3 residues before the CDR3 end, and the germline J gene provides the missing end. The chain carries TRBV7-3 and TRBJ1-1; D perhaps matches TRBD1 (5 bases). V lost 3 bases and J 2 bases, leaving 16 bases between the germline ends. The CDR3 runs 16 residues. Looked up from germline, CDR1 is SGHTA and CDR2 is FQGTGA. This CDR3 reads CASSFAGRGGNTEAFF. CDR3 bases read: TGTGCCAGCAGCTTCGCAGGTCGGGGGGGTAACACTGAA.

The table lists this clone with many counts. The read falls 3 residues short of the CDR3 end, and the missing part is taken from the germline J gene. V and J are TRBV7-6 and TRBJ2-7; the match to TRBD1 covers 9 bases. This CDR3 comprises 15 residues. Germline lookup yields CDR1 SGHVS and CDR2 FNYEAQ. J gave up 3 bases and V 5 bases, and 8 bases lay outside the gene matches. Incomplete CDR3 DNA: TGTGCCAGCAGCCCCTTGGGACAGGGCCGCTACGAG. This gives the protein CASSPLGQGRYE. In full, the CDR3 reads CASSPLGQGRYEQYF.

This clone has a count of ten or more. CDR3 sequence reads: CASSPPGQGPSQPQHF. CDR3 bases read: TGTGCCAGCTCACCTCCGGGCCAGGGGCCCTCTCAGCCC. V and J are TRBV18 and TRBJ1-5; TRBD1 might be the D (6 bases). The read ends 3 residues before the CDR3 terminus; that terminus is restored from the germline J gene. Trimming pared 3 bases from V and 6 bases from J, leaving 18 bases between. CDR3 length: 16 amino acids. The germline V gene encodes CDR1 KGHSH and CDR2 LQKENI.

The sample holds a few counts of this clone. The CDR3 extends 3 residues past the end of the read, so its final part is completed from the germline J gene. The chain recombines TRBV7-8 with TRBJ2-1; D unclear. This CDR3 contains 13 residues. The ends were cut back, 5 bases at V and 4 bases at J, with 9 bases in the middle. CDR1 SGHVS and CDR2 FQNEAQ come from the germline V gene. The CDR3 spells CASSGSGYNEQFF. CDR3 DNA, as far as it was read: TGTGCCAGCAGCGGATCAGGATACAATGAG.

By proportion, this clone is medium-sized. The read ends 3 residues before the CDR3 terminus; that terminus is restored from the germline J gene. This sequence joins TRBV29-1 and TRBJ2-5; perhaps TRBD1 as D (6 bases). The V gene's germline CDR1 is SQVTM and CDR2 ANQGSEA. V dropped 3 bases and J dropped 5 bases, with 10 bases sitting between them. The CDR3 has 12 residues. CDR3 in amino acids: CSVDRGKETQYF. CDR3 bases read: TGCAGCGTTGACAGGGGTAAGGAGACC.

As to this clone: The read terminates 3 residues ahead of where the CDR3 ends, so the germline J gene completes it. The J gene is TRBJ1-3, the V gene TRBV5-1; D is possibly TRBD1 (6 bases). Germline values: CDR1 SGHRS, CDR2 YFSETQ. V lost 4 bases and J lost 4, with 9 bases in between. CDR3 length: 13 residues. The CDR3 loop is CASSLDRGNTIYF. The CDR3 DNA, read in part, is TGCGCCAGCAGCCTCGACAGGGGAAACACC.

This clone was seen only a few times. The read is 3 residues too short to cover the CDR3 end, so that end is filled in from the germline J gene. This chain uses TRBV2 with TRBJ2-2, with D unclear. The germline V and J ends were trimmed by 5 bases and 3 bases, with 10 bases remaining between them. From germline, CDR1 is SNHLY and CDR2 FYNNEI. There are 14 residues in the CDR3. CDR3 bases read: TGTGCCAGCAGTCACTACCCGGACACCGGGGAG. It specifies CASSHYPDTGE. The whole CDR3 protein reads CASSHYPDTGELFF.

This clone was counted a few times. The sequence runs out 3 residues before the end of the CDR3; the remainder is reconstructed from the germline J gene. The rearrangement links TRBV7-2 to TRBJ2-7; tentatively, D is TRBD2 (6 bases). Germline CDR1 is SGHTA and CDR2 is FQGNSA. This CDR3 has 14 residues. V was cut by 11 bases and J by 3 bases, with 20 bases left in between. The part of the CDR3 DNA that was read is TGTGCCTCTCGACCCGGAGGGCCTCGCTACGAG. Encoded protein: CASRPGGPRYE. The full CDR3 is CASRPGGPRYEQYF.

This clone was observed a few times. The CDR3 goes on 3 residues after the read ends, and that part is filled in from the germline J gene. The chain has TRBV2 and TRBJ1-2; D is perhaps TRBD1 (6 bases). Germline V lookup: CDR1 SNHLY, CDR2 FYNNEI. The germline V and J ends were trimmed by 4 bases and 1 base, with 16 bases remaining between them. This CDR3 spans 16 amino acids. The CDR3 sequence is CASSGFRGRHNYGYTF. The sequenced CDR3 bases are TGTGCCAGCAGTGGGTTCAGGGGCCGGCATAACTATGGC.

There are many counts of this clone. With the read ending 3 residues before the CDR3 end, the germline J gene is used to fill in that end. The chain carries TRBV2 and TRBJ1-1, with D possibly matching TRBD1 (5 bases). The CDR3 is 14 amino acids. Germline V gene lookup returns CDR1 SNHLY and CDR2 FYNNEI. Trimming stripped 0 bases from V and 3 bases from J, with 8 bases between. Partial CDR3 DNA: TGTGCCAGCAGTGAAGCCCAGGGATACACTGAA. Its protein is CASSEAQGYTE. The full CDR3 protein reads CASSEAQGYTEAFF.

This clone was seen more than once but under ten times. The DNA ends 3 residues before the CDR3 does, and the rest of the CDR3 is filled in from the germline J gene. V is TRBV19 and J is TRBJ2-7; TRBD2 aligns across 8 bases. Per the germline V gene, CDR1 is LNHDA and CDR2 is SQIVND (reference sequence). CDR3 size: 13 residues. Trimming took 4 bases from V and 4 from J; bases not matched to a gene: 3. The CDR3 loop reads CASSSGGRYEQYF. The covered CDR3 bases are TGTGCCAGTAGTAGCGGGGGGAGGTACGAG. The full variable domain, completed using reference TRBV19 and TRBJ2-7, is DGGITQSPKYLFRKEGQNVTLSCEQNLNHDAMYWYRQDPGQGLRLIYYSQIVNDFQKGDIAEGYSVSREKKESFPLTVTSAQKNPTAFYLCASSSGGRYEQYFGPGTRLTVT.

This clone was seen a handful of times. The CDR3 extends 3 residues past the end of the read, so its final part is completed from the germline J gene. The chain uses TRBV18 and TRBJ2-5, with 14 bases fitting TRBD2. This CDR3 contains 20 residues. Per the germline V gene, CDR1 is KGHSH and CDR2 is LQKENI. Losses at the gene ends were 3 bases for V and 5 bases for J; bases not matched to a gene: 17. The CDR3 sequence is CASSPEPGTSGSNLPETQYF. Partial CDR3 DNA: TGTGCCAGCTCACCCGAACCCGGGACTAGCGGGAGCAACCTCCCCGAGACC. Based on the CDR3 plus reference TRBV18 and TRBJ2-5, the full variable domain is NAGVMQNPRHLVRRRGQEARLRCSPMKGHSHVYWYRQLPEEGLKFMVYLQKENIIDESGMPKERFSAEFPKEGPSILRIQQVVRGDSAAYFCASSPEPGTSGSNLPETQYFGPGTRLLVL.

This clone was counted many times. The read ends 3 residues shy of where the CDR3 ends; the end is completed using the germline J gene. The chain uses TRBV7-6 and TRBJ2-3, with 12 bases fitting TRBD2. The CDR3 covers 16 residues. Germline values: CDR1 SGHVS, CDR2 FNYEAQ. Trimming removed 5 bases from V and 3 bases from J; junction bases left unmatched: 6. The sequenced CDR3 bases are TGTGCCAGCAGCACCCCACTAGCGGGAGGAACAGATACG. Protein: CASSTPLAGGTDT. The CDR3 in its entirety is CASSTPLAGGTDTQYF.

This clone was detected many times. The read ends 3 residues shy of where the CDR3 ends; the end is completed using the germline J gene. The rearrangement links TRBV20-1 to TRBJ2-3; the match to TRBD2 covers 7 bases. The CDR3 is made up of 14 amino acids. V was clipped by 5 bases and J by 2 bases; unmatched bases: 7. Germline-derived CDR1 and CDR2 are DFQATT and SNEGSKA (reference sequence). CDR3 bases read: TGCAGTGCTGGGAGCGGGGCGATCACAGATACG. Its protein product is CSAGSGAITDT. The entire CDR3 protein is CSAGSGAITDTQYF.

In the case of this clone: The read falls 3 residues short of the CDR3 end, and the missing part is taken from the germline J gene. This chain uses TRBV6-1 with TRBJ1-5; weak D call: TRBD1 (5 bases). V dropped 4 bases and J dropped 1 base, with 11 bases sitting between them. This CDR3 contains 15 residues. The V gene's germline CDR1 is MNHNS and CDR2 SASEGT. The CDR3 loop reads CASSVRVVSNQPQHF. The sequenced CDR3 bases are TGTGCCAGCAGTGTCAGGGTAGTCAGCAATCAGCCC.